The rows below give T cell receptor beta chains drawn from one sample of a study of shared T cell receptors in the human thymus. Assay used: immunoSEQ multiplex PCR; TCRdb lists only in-frame clones, some missing. Among 630,000 or so clones listed, approximately 89% were seen once. The data were also submitted as part of a second study, on human thymus T cells.

Input material: thymocytes. The receptors were sampled from a boy younger than two with a congenital heart defect. Each CDR3 is given with its conserved first and last residue. D genes are given only for firm matches. Some rows have no size entry. The others give once, few or many, or a class for an expanded clone.

>TRBD1|NA|TRBV6-5|TRBJ1-5
CASSPDRHQPQHF
TGTGCCAGCAGTCCGGACAGGCATCAGCCCCAGCATTTT
>TRBD1|NA|TRBV9|TRBJ2-7
CASSLEGQGKNEQYF
TGTGCCAGCAGCTTAGAAGGACAGGGTAAAAACGAGCAGTACTTC
>NA|few|TRBV2|TRBJ1-5
CASSPPTRGCNQPQHF
TGTGCCAGCAGTCCCCCCACAAGGGGATGCAATCAGCCCCAGCATTTT
>NA|few|TRBV4-1|TRBJ1-6
CASSQDRGGLLYNSPLHF
TGCGCCAGCAGCCAAGATCGGGGGGGTTTGTTATATAATTCACCCCTCCACTTT
>NA|NA|TRBV5-1|TRBJ2-7
CASSLNSLSSYEQYF
TGCGCCAGCAGCTTGAACTCCCTGTCCTCCTACGAGCAGTACTTC
>NA|NA|TRBV27|TRBJ2-5
CASRGLGRQETQYF
TGTGCCAGCAGGGGACTGGGAAGGCAAGAGACCCAGTACTTC
>NA|few|TRBV4-3|TRBJ1-2
CASSQVAFPAAYGYTF
TGCGCCAGCAGCCAAGTGGCATTCCCCGCGGCCTATGGCTACACCTTC
>TRBD1|NA|TRBV4-3|TRBJ1-3
CASSQETGNSSGNTIYF
TGCGCCAGCAGCCAAGAGACAGGGAATTCGTCTGGAAACACCATATATTTT
>NA|once|TRBV9|TRBJ1-1
CASSVEGADTEAFF
TGTGCCAGCAGCGTAGAAGGGGCAGACACTGAAGCTTTCTTT
>NA|once|TRBV28|TRBJ2-3
CASSVAGVGDTQYF
TGTGCCAGCAGTGTGGCAGGGGTTGGGGATACGCAGTATTTT
>TRBD1|NA|TRBV19|TRBJ1-5
CASSATGTSFYSNQPQHF
TGTGCCAGTAGTGCGACAGGGACGTCTTTTTATAGCAATCAGCCCCAGCATTTT
>TRBD1|NA|TRBV5-6|TRBJ1-2
CASSFTRGPYGYTF
TGTGCCAGCAGCTTTACCAGGGGGCCCTATGGCTACACCTTC
>NA|NA|TRBV11-2|TRBJ1-3
CASSPQGRSSGNTIYF
TGTGCCAGCAGCCCCCAGGGTAGGAGCTCTGGAAACACCATATATTTT
>TRBD2|NA|TRBV10-3|TRBJ2-7
CAISVEEERGGNEQYF
TGTGCCATCAGTGTTGAGGAGGAGCGGGGGGGCAACGAGCAGTACTTC
>TRBD1|NA|TRBV4-3|TRBJ2-6
CASSQEEEGHRGKSSGANVLTF
TGCGCCAGCAGCCAAGAAGAGGAAGGGCACAGGGGGAAATCCTCTGGGGCCAACGTCCTGACTTTC
>TRBD2|NA|TRBV6-5|TRBJ2-1
CASRPRLAGLNEQFF
TGTGCCAGCAGGCCCAGACTAGCGGGACTAAATGAGCAGTTCTTC
>NA|NA|TRBV2|TRBJ2-2
CASRETSNTGELFF
TGTGCCAGCAGAGAGACTAGTAACACCGGGGAGCTGTTTTTT
>NA|NA|TRBV29-1|TRBJ2-2
CSARIRERSSEPRGGELFF
TGCAGCGCGCGTATCAGGGAACGGTCTAGCGAGCCCCGGGGCGGGGAGCTGTTTTTT
>NA|NA|TRBV28|TRBJ1-2
CASSALQGIANYGYTF
TGTGCCAGCAGTGCGCTACAGGGAATAGCTAACTATGGCTACACCTTC
>TRBD2|NA|TRBV30|TRBJ2-3
CAWRAKTERERTDTQYF
TGTGCCTGGAGAGCCAAGACTGAGCGGGAGCGCACAGATACGCAGTATTTT
>TRBD1|few|TRBV9|TRBJ1-1
CASSAEGRTGGSEAFF
TGTGCCAGCAGCGCGGAGGGTAGGACAGGGGGCAGTGAAGCTTTCTTT
>NA|once|TRBV29-1|TRBJ2-7
CSVYGTPSYEQYF
TGCAGCGTTTATGGCACACCGTCCTACGAGCAGTACTTC
>NA|NA|TRBV25-1|TRBJ1-1
CASSEYQQGRNTEAFF
TGTGCCAGCAGTGAATATCAACAGGGCCGGAACACTGAAGCTTTCTTT